This T cell receptor beta chain appears in the sequencing data of a study of T cell responses to AZD1222 COVID-19 vaccine. Study-wide findings and caveats: Clonal diversity may have been underestimated in mostly white British donors.

The method was immunoSEQ multiplex PCR; TCRdb's version includes in-frame clones alone and lacks a portion of them. The sample yields 55,000 to 70,000 clones, roughly 87% seen once. On this clone: Antigen specificity is unknown.

The source material was peripheral blood, sampled 28 days after the second AZD1222 dose. The clonotype comes from an adult who received the AZD1222 COVID-19 vaccine.

Written as DNA, the CDR3 is TGTGCCAGCAGCTATGCAATGGGACAGGGAAACTATGGCTACACCTTC. The encoded protein is CASSYAMGQGNYGYTF. V gene TRBV3-1 (or the pseudogene TRBV3-2) combines with J gene TRBJ1-2; 9 nucleotides agree with TRBD1. Per the germline V gene, CDR1 is LGHDT and CDR2 is YNNKEL (reference sequence). The V gene end was trimmed by 5 bases and the J gene end by 2 bases; junction bases not matched to a gene: 9. The CDR3 runs to 16 residues.